This TCR beta chain appears in the sequencing data of a study of blood T cell repertoires in COVID-19. Study context: From the United States, Italy and Spain came samples of acute and convalescent COVID-19. Nucleic acid was either cDNA or gDNA, and it came from T cells, B-cell-depleted T cells, or PBMCs.

V shed 4 bases and J shed 8 bases, with 20 bases lying between them. Germline CDR1 SQVTM, CDR2 ANQGSEA. The CDR3 spans 14 residues. Original handling: Estimated nucleated cell counts came from reference gene primer amplification. The table came from immunoSEQ multiplex PCR; TCRdb's copy has only in-frame clones and leaves some out. V, J and clone size derive from that table, while D and trimming were established from the DNA sequence. The data contain about 230,000 clones, approximately 84% of them singletons. The chain combines TRBV29-1 with TRBJ1-2; possibly TRBD1 for D (5 bases). The origin of this receptor is a man aged 35 to 55 with acute or convalescent COVID-19. The sequencing input was peripheral blood. The CDR3 loop reads CSVGAHAGLDGYTF. The CDR3, as DNA: TGCAGCGTTGGGGCGCACGCAGGGCTGGACGGCTACACCTTC.